This T cell receptor beta chain comes out of a study of T cell responses to AZD1222 COVID-19 vaccine. The table came from immunoSEQ multiplex PCR; TCRdb's copy has only in-frame clones and leaves some out. The sample lists about 140,000 clones, 88% occurring once. The TCR was taken from an adult who received the AZD1222 COVID-19 vaccine. The source was peripheral blood, collected 28 days after the second AZD1222 dose.

CDR3 bases: TGTGCCAGCTCGCGACGACAGGGGGACGAGCAGTACTTC. Translated: CASSRRQGDEQYF. The J gene is TRBJ2-7, the V gene TRBV18; 9 nucleotides align to TRBD1. The J segment lost 5 bases and the V segment lost 6 bases, leaving 5 bases of the junction unmatched. Germline assignment: CDR1 KGHSH and CDR2 LQKENI. The CDR3 length is 13 residues.